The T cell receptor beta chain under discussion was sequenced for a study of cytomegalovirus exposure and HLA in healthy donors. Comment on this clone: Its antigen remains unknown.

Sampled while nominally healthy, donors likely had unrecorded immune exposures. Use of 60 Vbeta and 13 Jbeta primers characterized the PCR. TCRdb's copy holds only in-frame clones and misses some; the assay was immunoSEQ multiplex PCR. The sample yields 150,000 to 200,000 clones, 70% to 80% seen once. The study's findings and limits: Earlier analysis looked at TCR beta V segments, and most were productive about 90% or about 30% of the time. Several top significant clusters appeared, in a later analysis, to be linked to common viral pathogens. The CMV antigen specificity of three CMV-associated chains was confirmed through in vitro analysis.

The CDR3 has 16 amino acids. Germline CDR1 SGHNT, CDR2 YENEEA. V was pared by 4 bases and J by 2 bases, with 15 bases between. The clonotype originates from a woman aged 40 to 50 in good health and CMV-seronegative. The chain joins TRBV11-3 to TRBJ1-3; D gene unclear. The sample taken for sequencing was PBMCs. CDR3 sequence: CASSSPHRGAGNTIYF. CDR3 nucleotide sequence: TGTGCCAGCAGCTCGCCGCACCGGGGTGCTGGAAACACCATATATTTT.